Shown below are 28 T cell receptor beta chains from a single sample sequenced in a study of blood T cells in healthy people across ages (dated by TCRdb to 2014 to 2015). The library was made by 5' RACE. Instrument on record: Illumina HiSeq 2500. A second PCR of 7 to 11 cycles was performed with a sample-barcoded 5' primer and a J-beta primer mix. TCRdb reprocessing: public reads trimmed at Q25 with fastp, clones called with MiXCR, in-frame beta chains kept. Each entry is one CDR3 protein sequence, shown with its most common DNA and genes. Recorded for this sample are about 780,000 distinct CDR3 sequences; less than 60% of them occurred a single time. The ten largest clonotypes hold roughly 20% of the sample. Sequenced input: blood. The receptors stem from an older man in good health.

This clonotype occurred many times. The chain links TRBV20-1 to TRBJ2-7; either TRBD1 or TRBD2 may supply D (5 bases each). Trimming removed 0 bases at V and 4 bases at J, with 19 bases between. Germline V gene lookup returns CDR1 DFQATT and CDR2 SNEGSKA (reference sequence). The CDR3 is 16 residues long. The DNA for the CDR3 is TGCAGTGCTAGAGATGTTTTAGGGACGGGAATTTACGAGCAGTACTTC. This codes for CSARDVLGTGIYEQYF.

This clonotype was picked up a small number of times. The chain carries TRBV12-3 or TRBV12-4 and TRBJ2-2, with TRBD2 identical over 12 bases. The CDR3 runs to 17 residues. V lost 5 bases to trimming and J lost 2 bases; unmatched junction nucleotides: 6. The CDR3 nucleotides read TGTGCCAGCAGTCCGACTAGCGGGAGTTTTAACACCGGGGAGCTGTTTTTT. It codes for CASSPTSGSFNTGELFF.

This chain links TRBV4-2 with TRBJ2-1; D is possibly TRBD2 (7 bases). This CDR3 contains 17 residues. V dropped 0 bases and J dropped 4 bases, with 16 bases sitting between them. CDR1 and CDR2 (germline): LGHNA, YNFKEQ. CDR3 sequence: CASSQDKGDYLYNEQFF. CDR3 sequence (DNA): TGTGCCAGCAGCCAAGATAAGGGGGACTACTTATACAATGAGCAGTTCTTC.

CDR3 sequence reads: CASSRGPSGEETQYF. The CDR3 DNA is TGCGCCAGCAGCCGGGGCCCTAGCGGCGAAGAGACCCAGTACTTC. The chain combines TRBV5-1 with TRBJ2-5, with TRBD2 identical over 7 bases. Germline loops: CDR1 SGHRS, CDR2 YFSETQ. CDR3 length: 15 amino acids. The V segment lost 4 bases and the J segment 3 bases; nucleotides outside the gene matches: 9. Based on the CDR3 plus reference TRBV5-1 and TRBJ2-5, the full variable domain is KAGVTQTPRYLIKTRGQQVTLSCSPISGHRSVSWYQQTPGQGLQFLFEYFSETQRNKGNFPGRFSGRQFSNSRSEMNVSTLELGDSALYLCASSRGPSGEETQYFGPGTRLLVL.

This chain links TRBV6-5 with TRBJ1-1, with D perhaps matching TRBD1 (5 bases). Trimming pared 0 bases from V and 6 bases from J, leaving 17 bases between. Looked up from germline, CDR1 is MNHEY and CDR2 is SVGAGI. The CDR3 has 16 residues. The CDR3 DNA is TGTGCCAGCAGTTACTCCGCCGCCGGGGACGGGGCTGAAGCTTTCTTT. It codes for CASSYSAAGDGAEAFF.

This chain connects TRBV6-5 to TRBJ2-3; 12 nucleotides match TRBD2. The V gene end was trimmed by 2 bases and the J gene end by 5 bases; junction bases not matched to a gene: 2. The germline gives CDR1 MNHEY, CDR2 SVGAGI. The CDR3 is 15 residues long. DNA for the CDR3: TGTGCCAGCAGTTACGGACTAGCGGGGATAGATACGCAGTATTTT. Translation: CASSYGLAGIDTQYF.

V and J are TRBV20-1 and TRBJ1-6; 8 bases match TRBD1. This CDR3 comprises 15 residues. Trimming removed 2 bases from V and 5 bases from J; junction bases left unmatched: 5. In germline, CDR1 is DFQATT, CDR2 SNEGSKA (reference sequence). The CDR3 nucleotides read TGCAGTGCTAGAACCAGGACAGGGAATAATTCACCCCTCCACTTT. Amino acids: CSARTRTGNNSPLHF.

The gene calls are TRBV9 and TRBJ2-2; the D is unclear. Germline lookup yields CDR1 SGDLS and CDR2 YYNGEE. With 0 bases removed from V and 4 bases from J, the gap between germline ends came to 10 bases. CDR3 length: 15 amino acids. CDR3 nucleotide sequence: TGTGCCAGCAGCGTAGGTGGGATTAGCACCGGGGAGCTGTTTTTT. The encoded protein is CASSVGGISTGELFF.

This clonotype was counted a few times. V is TRBV12-3 or TRBV12-4 and J is TRBJ2-1; D is ambiguous. V dropped 8 bases and J dropped 8 bases, with 10 bases sitting between them. The CDR3 loop spans 11 amino acids. The CDR3 protein is CASRGLDEQFF. DNA of the CDR3: TGTGCCAGCCGCGGATTGGATGAGCAGTTCTTC.

As regards this clonotype: A read error may produce the germline difference seen at one junction end. The chain links TRBV5-1 to TRBJ2-1, with unresolved D. CDR3 length: 16 amino acids. Per the germline V gene, CDR1 is SGHRS and CDR2 is YFSETQ. CDR3 loop: CASSSHRQTTYDEQFF. The CDR3 nucleotides are TGCGCCAGCAGCTCCCATCGTCAAACAACCTACGATGAGCAGTTCTTC.

In this sample, this clonotype turned up a few times. V usage is TRBV7-2 and J usage is TRBJ2-2; D call uncertain. Germline CDR1 reads SGHTA; CDR2 reads FQGNSA. The CDR3 covers 15 residues. Deletions cut 2 bases from V and 4 bases from J, with 11 bases between. CDR3 DNA sequence: TGTGCCAGCAGCTTAACACGAGCTGCCACCGGGGAGCTGTTTTTT. Amino acid sequence: CASSLTRAATGELFF.

This clonotype was seen only a few times. This chain uses TRBV6-1 with TRBJ2-7; D is uncertain. The closer fit of TRBJ2-5 to the DNA end suggests the J call may be wrong. This CDR3 spans 13 amino acids. In germline, CDR1 is MNHNS, CDR2 SASEGT. The CDR3 spells CASERVHLETQYF. DNA of the CDR3: TGTGCCAGCGAAAGGGTCCATCTAGAGACCCAGTACTTC.

J is TRBJ2-4 and V is TRBV7-2; the match to TRBD2 covers 11 bases. The J call may be mistaken, given a closer DNA end match to TRBJ2-7. The CDR3 length is 15 residues. Per germline, CDR1 SGHTA and CDR2 FQGNSA. CDR3 sequence: CASSLTSGVIYEQYF. CDR3 in DNA: TGTGCCAGCAGCTTGACTAGCGGGGTGATCTACGAGCAGTACTTC.

This sequence joins TRBV7-2 and TRBJ1-1; D is perhaps TRBD1 (5 bases). V lost 5 bases to trimming and J lost 4 bases, with 14 bases between them. The CDR3 spans 14 residues. Germline V CDR1 and CDR2: SGHTA, FQGNSA. This CDR3 is CASSPSPGSTEAFF. CDR3 sequence (DNA): TGTGCCAGCAGCCCATCCCCAGGGAGCACTGAAGCTTTCTTT.

The rearrangement links TRBV7-2 to TRBJ1-5; no firm D call. CDR3 length: 13 residues. V was cut by 5 bases and J by 5 bases, with 10 bases left in between. The germline V gene encodes CDR1 SGHTA and CDR2 FQGNSA. The CDR3 loop reads CASSPERDQPQHF. As DNA, the CDR3 is TGTGCCAGCAGCCCAGAGAGGGATCAGCCCCAGCATTTT.

This clonotype was counted at least ten times. The CDR3 spells CASSVVWKAPSTDTQYF. The CDR3 DNA is TGTGCCAGCAGCGTAGTCTGGAAAGCTCCTAGCACAGATACGCAGTATTTT. The chain recombines TRBV9 with TRBJ2-3; D is ambiguous. The CDR3 covers 17 residues. Trimming pared 0 bases from V and 0 bases from J, leaving 14 bases between. The germline V gene has CDR1 SGDLS and CDR2 YYNGEE.

The chain uses TRBV15 and TRBJ1-6, with D unclear. Trimming shortened V by 0 bases and J by 6 bases, and 6 bases separated the two germline ends. The germline V gene has CDR1 LNHNV and CDR2 YYDKDF (reference sequence). CDR3 length: 14 amino acids. The CDR3 bases are TGTGCCACCAGCAGAGATTGGGGTAATTCACCCCTCCACTTT. Its protein is CATSRDWGNSPLHF.

The chain combines TRBV6-6 with TRBJ1-2, with D uncertain. The CDR3 has 14 residues. Trimming cost V 5 bases and J 0 bases, with 10 bases left between them. The germline gives CDR1 MNHNY, CDR2 SVGAGI (reference sequence). The CDR3 is CASSDDGANYGYTF. The CDR3 DNA reads as TGTGCCAGCAGTGATGACGGAGCTAACTATGGCTACACCTTC.

DNA for the CDR3: TGTGCCAGCACCCCACAGGGGGCATATAGGTCCTACGAGCAGTACTTC. This encodes CASTPQGAYRSYEQYF. The rearrangement joins TRBV25-1 to TRBJ2-7; 9 positions match TRBD1. J lost 1 base, V lost 7 bases, and 11 bases had no gene match. In germline, CDR1 is MGHDK, CDR2 SYGVNS. The CDR3 is 16 residues long.

The rearrangement joins TRBV4-3 to TRBJ1-2, with D perhaps matching TRBD1 (6 bases). CDR1 LGHNA and CDR2 YSLEER come from the germline V gene. This CDR3 has 18 amino acids. V was pared by 0 bases and J by 0 bases, with 17 bases between. The CDR3 region is CASSQDPATGPPNYGYTF. The CDR3 DNA reads as TGCGCCAGCAGCCAAGACCCCGCGACAGGACCCCCTAACTATGGCTACACCTTC.

V is TRBV20-1 and J is TRBJ2-2; 11 bases match TRBD1. CDR3 length: 16 amino acids. Per germline, CDR1 DFQATT and CDR2 SNEGSKA (reference sequence). V gave up 0 bases and J gave up 8 bases; unmatched junction bases: 8. In DNA form, the CDR3 reads TGCAGTGCTAGAGATCCTGGACAGGGGGCGGGGGGGGAGCTGTTTTTT. Protein sequence: CSARDPGQGAGGELFF.

This clonotype was counted between two and nine times. The J gene is TRBJ2-3, the V gene TRBV28, with 11 bases aligning to TRBD2. V was clipped by 3 bases and J by 6 bases; unmatched bases: 5. CDR3 length equals 15 residues. Per the germline V gene, CDR1 is MDHEN and CDR2 is SYDVKM. The CDR3 spells CASSFTSGSFDTQYF. CDR3 nucleotide sequence: TGTGCCAGCAGTTTTACTAGCGGGAGTTTTGATACGCAGTATTTT.

The chain carries TRBV4-1 and TRBJ1-2, with D possibly TRBD1 on 6 matching bases. Per the germline V gene, CDR1 is MGHRA and CDR2 is YSYEKL. The CDR3 is 15 amino acids. With 0 bases removed from V and 5 bases from J, the gap between germline ends came to 13 bases. CDR3 amino acids: CASSQEMARGYGYTF. CDR3 coding DNA: TGCGCCAGCAGCCAAGAAATGGCCAGGGGTTATGGCTACACCTTC.

The gene calls are TRBV12-3 or TRBV12-4 and TRBJ1-6, with unresolved D. The CDR3 has 11 residues. The germline V and J ends were trimmed by 3 bases and 9 bases, with 3 bases remaining between them. In nucleotides, the CDR3 is TGTGCCAGCAGTTTCCTTTCACCCCTCCACTTT. Translated, it gives CASSFLSPLHF.

The chain joins TRBV27 to TRBJ2-7; D might be TRBD1 or TRBD2, each matching 5 bases. Trimming left V 6 bases short and J 0 bases short, with 12 bases between. The CDR3 covers 14 residues. From germline, CDR1 is MNHEY and CDR2 SMNVEV (reference sequence). The DNA of the CDR3 is TGTGCCAGCAGCAACGGGGCGGCCTCCTACGAGCAGTACTTC. This sequence encodes CASSNGAASYEQYF.

The rearrangement joins TRBV20-1 to TRBJ2-1, with 10 bases identical to TRBD2. J gave up 9 bases and V 3 bases, and 8 bases lay outside the gene matches. Germline values: CDR1 DFQATT, CDR2 SNEGSKA (reference sequence). The CDR3 runs 14 residues. Here the CDR3 reads CSASDSGRIFEQFF. The CDR3 DNA sequence: TGCAGTGCTAGCGATAGCGGGAGGATTTTTGAGCAGTTCTTC.

This clonotype was recorded at least ten times. The chain carries TRBV2 and TRBJ2-3; unclear D gene. The V end lost 1 base, the J end lost 10 bases, and 9 bases lay between the germline ends. Germline V gene data show CDR1 as SNHLY and CDR2 as FYNNEI. The CDR3 length is 12 residues. Here the CDR3 reads CASSEEVVSQYF. DNA for the CDR3: TGTGCCAGCAGTGAAGAGGTAGTTTCGCAGTATTTT.

The chain has TRBV5-1 and TRBJ2-7; the D gene is possibly TRBD1 (5 bases). The CDR3 covers 13 residues. Germline V gene lookup returns CDR1 SGHRS and CDR2 YFSETQ. Trimming took off 6 bases at V and 7 bases at J, with 17 bases between the two ends. CDR3 region: CASTRVVGDEQYF. CDR3 nucleotides: TGCGCCAGCACCAGGGTAGTCGGAGATGAGCAGTACTTC.